Presented here are 7 T cell receptor beta chains from one specimen sequenced in a study of blood T cell repertoires in COVID-19. The data were produced by immunoSEQ multiplex PCR, yet TCRdb's version contains in-frame clones alone and is incomplete. The data hold around 99,000 clones, with under 90% observed a single time. Sample: peripheral blood. Every receptor here comes from a woman aged 50 to 65 with acute or convalescent COVID-19.

A word on this clone: The same CDR3 also results from other DNA sequences found in this sample. V is TRBV7-2 and J is TRBJ1-1; possibly TRBD1 for D (5 bases). With 3 bases removed from V and 3 bases from J, the gap between germline ends came to 8 bases. The CDR3 sequence is 13 residues long. The germline gives CDR1 SGHTA, CDR2 FQGNSA. The CDR3 reads CASSFKGDTEAFF. The CDR3 coding sequence is TGTGCCAGCAGCTTTAAAGGGGACACTGAAGCTTTCTTT.

Here the CDR3 reads CASSSLTGSGVRTQYF. As DNA, the CDR3 is TGTGCCAGTAGTTCCCTGACAGGGAGTGGAGTGAGGACCCAGTACTTC. The chain uses TRBV19 and TRBJ2-5; TRBD1 matches at 7 bases. The CDR3 runs 16 residues. The V segment lost 5 bases and the J segment 7 bases; nucleotides outside the gene matches: 16. CDR1 LNHDA and CDR2 SQIVND come from the germline V gene (reference sequence). Drawing the rest from reference TRBV19 and TRBJ2-5, the complete variable domain is DGGITQSPKYLFRKEGQNVTLSCEQNLNHDAMYWYRQDPGQGLRLIYYSQIVNDFQKGDIAEGYSVSREKKESFPLTVTSAQKNPTAFYLCASSSLTGSGVRTQYFGPGTRLLVL.

The chain couples TRBV18 to TRBJ1-4; a weak D match, TRBD1 (6 bases). The CDR3 consists of 13 residues. Germline V gives CDR1 KGHSH, CDR2 LQKENI. Trimming took off 3 bases at V and 7 bases at J, with 9 bases between the two ends. The CDR3 loop is CASSPRTAEKLFF. In DNA form, the CDR3 reads TGTGCCAGCTCACCGAGGACAGCTGAAAAACTGTTTTTT.

A few counts support this clone. The rearrangement joins TRBV9 to TRBJ2-3, with D maybe TRBD1 (6 bases). The CDR3 runs 13 residues. V was clipped by 5 bases and J by 5 bases, with 12 bases between them. Germline V gene lookup returns CDR1 SGDLS and CDR2 YYNGEE. The CDR3: CASRPGQLDTQYF. In DNA, the CDR3 is TGTGCCAGCAGACCGGGACAATTAGATACGCAGTATTTT.

This CDR3 is CASSPRGAYTEAFF. CDR3 nucleotide sequence: TGTGCCAGCAGCCCTCGGGGGGCCTACACTGAAGCTTTCTTT. V usage is TRBV11-2 and J usage is TRBJ1-1, with D possibly TRBD1 on 6 matching bases. The CDR3 totals 14 residues. V was pared by 5 bases and J by 3 bases, with 13 bases between. Germline values: CDR1 SGHAT, CDR2 FQNNGV.

This chain uses TRBV18 with TRBJ2-7; 8 bases are a match to TRBD1. With 5 bases clipped from V and 4 bases from J, the junction kept 10 bases outside the gene matches. The germline CDR1 and CDR2 sequences are KGHSH and LQKENI. The length of the CDR3 is 15 residues. The CDR3 loop is CASSYTTGVGYEQYF. In DNA, the CDR3 is TGTGCCAGCTCATACACGACAGGGGTCGGGTACGAGCAGTACTTC.

This clone was picked up one time. The chain couples TRBV21-1 to TRBJ2-1; the listed D gene, TRBD2, was not tested against the DNA. TRBV21-1 is a pseudogene. CDR3 length: 19 amino acids. CDR3 sequence reads: CASSPTRLAGGDGYNEQFF. The CDR3 DNA follows: TGTGCCAGCAGCCCCACCCGACTAGCGGGGGGGGATGGTTACAATGAGCAGTTCTTC.